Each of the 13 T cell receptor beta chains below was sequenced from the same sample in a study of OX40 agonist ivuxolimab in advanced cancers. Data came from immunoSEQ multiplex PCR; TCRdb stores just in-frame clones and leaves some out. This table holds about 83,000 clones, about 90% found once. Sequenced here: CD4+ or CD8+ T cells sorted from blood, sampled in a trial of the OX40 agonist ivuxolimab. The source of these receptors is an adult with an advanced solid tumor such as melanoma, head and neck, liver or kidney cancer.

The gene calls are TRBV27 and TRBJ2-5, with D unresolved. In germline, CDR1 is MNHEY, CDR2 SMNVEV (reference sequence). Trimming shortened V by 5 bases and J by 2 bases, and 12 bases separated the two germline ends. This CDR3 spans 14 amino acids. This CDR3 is CASSTNVGQETQYF. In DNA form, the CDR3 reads TGTGCCAGCAGTACGAATGTTGGGCAAGAGACCCAGTACTTC.

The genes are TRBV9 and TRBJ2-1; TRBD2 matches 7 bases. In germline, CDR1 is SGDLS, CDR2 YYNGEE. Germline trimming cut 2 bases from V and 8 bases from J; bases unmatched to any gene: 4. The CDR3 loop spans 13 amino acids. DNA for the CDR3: TGTGCCAGCAGCGTGGCGCGGGAGCATGAGCAGTTCTTC. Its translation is CASSVAREHEQFF.

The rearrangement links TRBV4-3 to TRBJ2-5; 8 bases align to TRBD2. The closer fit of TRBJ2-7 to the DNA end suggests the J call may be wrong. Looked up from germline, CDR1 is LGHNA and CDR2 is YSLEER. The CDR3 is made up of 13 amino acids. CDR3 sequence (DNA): TGCGCCAGCAGCCGGACTAGCCGGGGCGAGCAGTACTTC. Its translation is CASSRTSRGEQYF.

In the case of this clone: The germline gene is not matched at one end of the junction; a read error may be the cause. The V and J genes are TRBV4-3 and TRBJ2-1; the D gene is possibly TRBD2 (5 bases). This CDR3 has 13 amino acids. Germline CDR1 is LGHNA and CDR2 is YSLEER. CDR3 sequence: CASSQDGGGKRIF. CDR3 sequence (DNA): TGCGCCAGCAGCCAAGATGGAGGAGGTAAGCGGATCTTC.

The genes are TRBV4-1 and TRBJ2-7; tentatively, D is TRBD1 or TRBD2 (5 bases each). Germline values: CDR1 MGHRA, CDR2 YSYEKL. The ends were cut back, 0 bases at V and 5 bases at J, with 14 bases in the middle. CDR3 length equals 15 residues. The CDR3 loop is CASSQEGRGANEQYF. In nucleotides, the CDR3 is TGCGCCAGCAGCCAAGAGGGACGAGGCGCAAACGAGCAGTACTTC.

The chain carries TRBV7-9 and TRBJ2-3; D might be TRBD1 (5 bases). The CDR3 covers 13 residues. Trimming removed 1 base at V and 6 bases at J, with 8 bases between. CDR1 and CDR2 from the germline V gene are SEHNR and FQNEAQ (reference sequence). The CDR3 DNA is TGTGCCAGCAGCTTAGATGGGGCGGATACGCAGTATTTT. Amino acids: CASSLDGADTQYF.

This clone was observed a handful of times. In DNA form, the CDR3 reads TGTGCCTGGAGTGTACTGGGGAACACTGAAGCTTTCTTT. Its protein is CAWSVLGNTEAFF. This chain connects TRBV30 to TRBJ1-1, with unresolved D. The CDR3 spans 13 residues. Trimming left V 0 bases short and J 1 base short, with 6 bases between. Germline V gene lookup returns CDR1 GTSNPN and CDR2 SVGIG (reference sequence).

CDR3 amino acids: CASSDRLGGYTLYGYTF. CDR3 bases: TGTGCCAGCAGCGATCGGTTAGGGGGCTATACCCTCTATGGCTACACCTTC. The chain carries TRBV28 and TRBJ1-2; 7 bases are shared with TRBD1. Losses at the gene ends were 6 bases for V and 4 bases for J; bases not matched to a gene: 17. This CDR3 comprises 17 residues. CDR1 is MDHEN and CDR2 is SYDVKM in the germline V gene.

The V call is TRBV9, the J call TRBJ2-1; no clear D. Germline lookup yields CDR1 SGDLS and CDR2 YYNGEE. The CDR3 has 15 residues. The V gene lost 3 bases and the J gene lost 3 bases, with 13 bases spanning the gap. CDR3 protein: CASSAPPGGYNEQFF. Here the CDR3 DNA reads TGTGCCAGCAGCGCCCCCCCGGGCGGCTACAATGAGCAGTTCTTC.

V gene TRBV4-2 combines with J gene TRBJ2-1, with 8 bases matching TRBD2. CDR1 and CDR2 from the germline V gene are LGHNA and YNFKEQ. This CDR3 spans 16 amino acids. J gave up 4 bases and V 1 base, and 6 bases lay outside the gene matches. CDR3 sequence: CASSQGRGGPYNEQFF. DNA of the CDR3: TGTGCCAGCAGCCAAGGCCGGGGGGGCCCTTACAATGAGCAGTTCTTC.

CDR3 sequence: CASRVIGISTNTGELFF. CDR3 in DNA: TGTGCCAGCAGGGTAATTGGGATTTCAACTAACACCGGGGAGCTGTTTTTT. The rearrangement links TRBV27 to TRBJ2-2, with D unclear. V was pared by 6 bases and J by 2 bases, with 19 bases between. CDR1 and CDR2 from the germline V gene are MNHEY and SMNVEV (reference sequence). The CDR3 runs 17 residues.

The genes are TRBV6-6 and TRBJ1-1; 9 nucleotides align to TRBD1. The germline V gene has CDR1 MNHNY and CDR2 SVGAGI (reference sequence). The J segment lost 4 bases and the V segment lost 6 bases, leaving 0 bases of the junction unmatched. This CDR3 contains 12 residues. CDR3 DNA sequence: TGTGCCAGCAGGACAGGGGGCACTGAAGCTTTCTTT. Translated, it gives CASRTGGTEAFF.

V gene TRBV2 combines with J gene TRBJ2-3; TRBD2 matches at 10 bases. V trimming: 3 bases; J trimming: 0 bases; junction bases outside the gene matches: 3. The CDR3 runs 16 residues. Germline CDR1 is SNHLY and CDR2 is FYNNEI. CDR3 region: CASSEASGSSTDTQYF. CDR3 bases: TGTGCCAGCAGTGAGGCTAGCGGGAGTAGCACAGATACGCAGTATTTT.